These 27 T cell receptor beta chains share one sample of origin, sequenced in a study of radiation and T cells in renal cell carcinoma. Time point reported: baseline pretreatment blood. Sample treatment: 15 Gy SBRT to primary tumor, nephrectomy 4 weeks later. Some clones are missing from TCRdb's copy, which holds only in-frame ones; the method was immunoSEQ multiplex PCR. The data show about 130,000 clones, approximately 91% seen once. The sequencing here drew on blood, taken from a patient whose treatment included radiotherapy and nephrectomy. These receptors all stem from a woman between 45 and 60 years old with renal cell carcinoma.

This chain joins TRBV10-1 and TRBJ1-5; 7 nucleotides line up with TRBD1. CDR3 length equals 14 residues. V lost 11 bases to trimming and J lost 7 bases; unmatched junction nucleotides: 14. The germline V gene encodes CDR1 WNHNN and CDR2 SYGVQD (reference sequence). The CDR3 loop reads CALSPGGSEQPQHF. The CDR3 DNA follows: TGCGCCTTGTCCCCAGGGGGTTCAGAACAGCCCCAGCATTTT.

CDR3 region: CASSLRVGGNTIYF. For the CDR3, the DNA is TGCGCCAGCAGCCTAAGGGTAGGGGGAAACACCATATATTTT. V gene TRBV4-1 combines with J gene TRBJ1-3; D not resolved. This CDR3 is 14 amino acids long. Germline V gene sequence: CDR1 MGHRA, CDR2 YSYEKL. V was cut by 4 bases and J by 4 bases, with 11 bases left in between.

The gene calls are TRBV30 and TRBJ1-6; D not resolved. The V end lost 5 bases, the J end lost 2 bases, and 4 bases lay between the germline ends. Germline V gene data show CDR1 as GTSNPN and CDR2 as SVGIG (reference sequence). This CDR3 has 12 residues. The CDR3 region is CAWSAYNSPLHF. The CDR3 DNA sequence: TGTGCCTGGTCTGCCTATAATTCACCCCTCCACTTT.

The chain recombines TRBV19 with TRBJ2-7, with TRBD1 identical over 11 bases. In germline, CDR1 is LNHDA, CDR2 SQIVND (reference sequence). The CDR3 has 15 amino acids. The trim removed 1 base at V and 3 bases at J, leaving 2 bases unmatched. This CDR3 reads CASSIAGTGGYEQYF. Written as DNA, the CDR3 is TGTGCCAGTAGTATAGCAGGGACAGGGGGCTACGAGCAGTACTTC.

The chain joins TRBV15 to TRBJ1-1; D perhaps matches TRBD1 (5 bases). V was pared by 2 bases and J by 6 bases, with 10 bases between. The CDR3 length is 13 residues. CDR1 and CDR2 from the germline V gene are LNHNV and YYDKDF (reference sequence). The CDR3 sequence: CATSRTSTAEAFF. The CDR3 DNA follows: TGTGCCACCAGCAGAACCTCGACAGCTGAAGCTTTCTTT.

V usage is TRBV11-1 and J usage is TRBJ1-2, with a tentative D call TRBD1 (5 bases). V lost 1 base to trimming and J lost 8 bases, with 14 bases between them. The germline CDR1 and CDR2 sequences are SGHAT and FQDESV (reference sequence). The CDR3 runs 14 residues. CDR3 residues: CASSLGKGRRGYTF. The DNA for the CDR3 is TGTGCCAGCAGCTTAGGAAAGGGACGGAGAGGCTACACCTTC.

The chain combines TRBV5-4 with TRBJ2-7; 7 bases map to TRBD1. V shed 3 bases, J shed 2 bases, and the junction held 2 bases outside the gene matches. From germline, CDR1 is SGHNT and CDR2 YYREEE (reference sequence). This CDR3 has 13 amino acids. The CDR3 reads CASSWGTAYEQYF. CDR3 nucleotides: TGTGCCAGCAGCTGGGGGACAGCCTACGAGCAGTACTTC. Using reference TRBV5-4 and TRBJ2-7 for the parts outside the CDR3, the full variable domain is ETGVTQSPTHLIKTRGQQVTLRCSSQSGHNTVSWYQQALGQGPQFIFQYYREEENGRGNFPPRFSGLQFPNYSSELNVNALELDDSALYLCASSWGTAYEQYFGPGTRLTVT.

The chain couples TRBV29-1 to TRBJ1-5; D not certain. Trimming cost V 5 bases and J 4 bases, with 12 bases left between them. CDR1 and CDR2 (germline): SQVTM, ANQGSEA. The CDR3 spans 13 residues. CDR3 residues: CSVTAALNQPQHF. The CDR3 nucleotides are TGCAGCGTTACGGCCGCCCTAAATCAGCCCCAGCATTTT. The full variable domain, its missing parts supplied by reference TRBV29-1 and TRBJ1-5, is SAVISQKPSRDICQRGTSLTIQCQVDSQVTMMFWYRQQPGQSLTLIATANQGSEATYESGFVIDKFPISRPNLTFSTLTVSNMSPEDSSIYLCSVTAALNQPQHFGDGTRLSIL.

The rearrangement uses TRBV21-1 and TRBJ1-5. TRBV21-1 is shown as a pseudogene. This CDR3 contains 15 residues. This CDR3 reads CASTGWGASNQPQHF. CDR3 nucleotide sequence: TGTGCCAGCACAGGTTGGGGTGCAAGCAATCAGCCCCAGCATTTT.

The V and J genes are TRBV5-5 and TRBJ2-4; 8 bases fit TRBD2. Trimming at V came to 4 bases and at J to 7 bases, leaving 10 bases not matched to a gene. This CDR3 comprises 15 residues. Germline lookup yields CDR1 SGHKS and CDR2 YYEKEE (reference sequence). The CDR3 loop reads CASSALSGVGNIQYF. The CDR3 DNA is TGTGCCAGCAGCGCCCTTAGCGGGGTTGGGAACATTCAGTACTTC.

A remark on this clone: At one of its ends the junction is not consistent with the germline gene, which may arise from a read error. V gene TRBV6-6 combines with J gene TRBJ2-7; no definite D call. From germline, CDR1 is MNHNY and CDR2 SVGAGI (reference sequence). The CDR3 sequence is 13 residues long. The CDR3 loop is CASSYPPHDRYRF. Here the CDR3 DNA reads TGTGCCAGCAGTTACCCTCCCCACGATCGATACCGCTTC.

This clone has just one count. The chain is built from TRBV10-3 and TRBJ1-3, with 8 bases identical to TRBD1. Trimming removed 4 bases from V and 9 bases from J; junction bases left unmatched: 2. Germline V gene sequence: CDR1 ENHRY, CDR2 SYGVKD. CDR3 size: 12 residues. The CDR3 loop reads CAISGTGSTIYF. CDR3 coding DNA: TGTGCCATCAGTGGGACAGGGAGCACCATATATTTT.

This rearrangement joins TRBV19 to TRBJ1-4; TRBD1 matches 7 bases. This CDR3 is 14 amino acids long. V trimming: 3 bases; J trimming: 5 bases; junction bases outside the gene matches: 3. The germline CDR1 and CDR2 sequences are LNHDA and SQIVND (reference sequence). The CDR3 DNA sequence: TGTGCCAGTAGTATTGGGACAGCAAATGAAAAACTGTTTTTT. This translates into CASSIGTANEKLFF.

This chain joins TRBV7-9 and TRBJ2-6; 9 bases align to TRBD2. V trimming: 6 bases; J trimming: 2 bases; junction bases outside the gene matches: 5. CDR1 SEHNR and CDR2 FQNEAQ come from the germline V gene (reference sequence). The CDR3 contains 16 residues. The CDR3 DNA sequence: TGTGCCAGCAGGTCACTAGCGGGTACTGGGGCCAACGTCCTGACTTTC. It specifies CASRSLAGTGANVLTF.

The chain carries TRBV4-1 and TRBJ2-6, with no clear D. Looked up from germline, CDR1 is MGHRA and CDR2 is YSYEKL. CDR3 size: 14 residues. V gave up 3 bases and J gave up 4 bases, with 7 bases separating them. CDR3 coding DNA: TGCGCCAGCAGCCAGACCCCCGGGGCCAACGTCCTGACTTTC. Its translation is CASSQTPGANVLTF.

This clone is a singleton in its sample. The genes are TRBV19 and TRBJ2-2, with D unresolved. This CDR3 is 13 amino acids long. Germline V CDR1 and CDR2: LNHDA, SQIVND (reference sequence). V lost 4 bases to trimming and J lost 4 bases, with 7 bases between them. CDR3 DNA: TGTGCCAGTAGTAAGAGTATCACCGGGGAGCTGTTTTTT. Protein sequence: CASSKSITGELFF.

The chain joins TRBV25-1 to TRBJ2-5; either TRBD1 or TRBD2 may fit D (5 bases each). Trimming took 1 base from V and 3 from J, leaving 9 bases between them. The CDR3 totals 14 residues. Germline lookup yields CDR1 MGHDK and CDR2 SYGVNS. The CDR3 reads CASSEWGSEETQYF. Written as DNA, the CDR3 is TGTGCCAGCAGTGAATGGGGGTCAGAAGAGACCCAGTACTTC.

This clone appeared once. The rearrangement uses TRBV9 and TRBJ2-1; D assignment may be TRBD1 or TRBD2 (7 bases each). V was clipped by 3 bases and J by 9 bases, with 22 bases between them. The germline CDR1 and CDR2 sequences are SGDLS and YYNGEE. The CDR3 has 16 amino acids. CDR3 bases: TGTGCCAGCAGCGCCCCAGGGGGGGGACAATTCCGTGAGCAGTTCTTC. Residues: CASSAPGGGQFREQFF.

This chain connects TRBV6-1 to TRBJ2-7; a possible D gene is TRBD2 (7 bases). The CDR3 runs 18 residues. Trimming stripped 4 bases from V and 3 bases from J, with 25 bases between. Per the germline V gene, CDR1 is MNHNS and CDR2 is SASEGT. DNA of the CDR3: TGTGCCAGCAGTGGAGCAAAGCAAAAGGGGGGGGGCTACTACGAGCAGTACTTC. Translating gives CASSGAKQKGGGYYEQYF.

The chain recombines TRBV28 with TRBJ2-1, with a tentative D call TRBD1 (5 bases). Trimming cost V 6 bases and J 2 bases, with 20 bases left between them. The CDR3 length is 17 residues. Germline CDR1 MDHEN, CDR2 SYDVKM. The CDR3, as DNA: TGTGCCAGCAGCCTCCATGGGGCAGCAACTACCTACAATGAGCAGTTCTTC. As protein: CASSLHGAATTYNEQFF.

The chain combines TRBV7-9 with TRBJ1-2; TRBD1 aligns across 8 bases. The CDR3 covers 15 residues. CDR1 SEHNR and CDR2 FQNEAQ come from the germline V gene (reference sequence). Losses at the gene ends were 5 bases for V and 3 bases for J; bases not matched to a gene: 8. The DNA for the CDR3 is TGTGCCAGCAGCCGAGGACAGGGCAAGGACTATGGCTACACCTTC. It codes for CASSRGQGKDYGYTF.

The chain combines TRBV19 with TRBJ2-3; D might be TRBD1 (5 bases). Trimming pared 11 bases from V and 0 bases from J, leaving 18 bases between. CDR1 is LNHDA, CDR2 SQIVND, per germline (reference sequence). The CDR3 length is 15 residues. CDR3 DNA: TGTGCCGAACGGACAACTCTTTCTAGCACAGATACGCAGTATTTT. Protein sequence: CAERTTLSSTDTQYF.

The chain links TRBV6-5 to TRBJ1-1; D ambiguous. The germline V gene encodes CDR1 MNHEY and CDR2 SVGAGI. The germline V and J ends were trimmed by 7 bases and 1 base, with 16 bases remaining between them. This CDR3 region has 15 residues. The CDR3 sequence is CASIRSVEGNTEAFF. In DNA, the CDR3 is TGTGCCAGCATCAGATCCGTGGAGGGGAACACTGAAGCTTTCTTT.

V gene TRBV7-2 combines with J gene TRBJ2-5; D might be TRBD2 (6 bases). CDR1 is SGHTA, CDR2 FQGNSA, per germline. V was cut by 1 base and J by 5 bases, with 14 bases left in between. The length of the CDR3 is 15 residues. The CDR3 DNA reads TGTGCCAGCAGCTTAGAGACGGGGAGGTCGGAGACCCAGTACTTC. Translated, it gives CASSLETGRSETQYF.

This clone was recorded once. The chain has TRBV18 and TRBJ2-2, with 13 bases matching TRBD2. V shed 2 bases, J shed 1 base, and the junction held 4 bases outside the gene matches. The CDR3 length is 18 residues. Germline CDR1 is KGHSH and CDR2 is LQKENI. In DNA form, the CDR3 reads TGTGCCAGCTCACCAAGGACTAGCGGGGGCTTGAACACCGGGGAGCTGTTTTTT. Its protein is CASSPRTSGGLNTGELFF.

This clone was seen only a few times. The sample holds other DNA sequences that translate to the same CDR3. The chain carries TRBV18 and TRBJ1-5, with a possible D match to TRBD1 (5 bases). V gave up 3 bases and J gave up 0 bases, with 6 bases separating them. Germline lookup yields CDR1 KGHSH and CDR2 LQKENI. The CDR3 has 14 amino acids. The CDR3 bases are TGTGCCAGCTCACCCCAGGGTAGCAATCAGCCCCAGCATTTT. Its protein is CASSPQGSNQPQHF.

The V gene is TRBV7-2, the J gene TRBJ1-1, with TRBD1 as a possible D gene (6 bases). V was trimmed by 5 bases and J by 5 bases, leaving 18 bases between them. CDR1 SGHTA and CDR2 FQGNSA come from the germline V gene. The CDR3 is 15 amino acids. DNA for the CDR3: TGTGCCAGCAGCCAAGAAGGGGGGCGTAAAACTGAAGCTTTCTTT. As protein: CASSQEGGRKTEAFF.